This TCR beta chain was sequenced for a study of identical twins. In its sample, this clonotype was seen many times. Its antigen is currently unknown. Carrying unique molecular identifiers, the cDNA also gained a universal primer site through template switching. One entry per CDR3 protein results from TCRdb running MiXCR on the 5' RACE reads. The table has 420,000 or so distinct CDR3 sequences, approximately 17% seen once. Study outcomes and limitations: Partial confounding of zero-insertion analyses by invariant MAIT and iNKT cells was possible. Findings came from cross-sectional statistics, without long-term follow-up of donors. Models, which agreed with sharing between unrelated individuals, nonetheless underestimated the out-of-frame TCR alpha sharing seen in monozygotic twins.

CDR3 length equals 15 residues. Trimming took 1 base from V and 1 from J; bases not matched to a gene: 0. CDR1 SGHVS and CDR2 FNYEAQ come from the germline V gene. The TCR sequence derives from a man aged 50 to 59 in good health. The rearrangement joins TRBV7-6 to TRBJ1-3; TRBD1 matches 8 bases. The sequenced material came from naive T cells sorted from blood. CDR3 nucleotide sequence: TGTGCCAGCAGCTTAGGACAGGGGTCTGGAAACACCATATATTTT. Translated, it gives CASSLGQGSGNTIYF.